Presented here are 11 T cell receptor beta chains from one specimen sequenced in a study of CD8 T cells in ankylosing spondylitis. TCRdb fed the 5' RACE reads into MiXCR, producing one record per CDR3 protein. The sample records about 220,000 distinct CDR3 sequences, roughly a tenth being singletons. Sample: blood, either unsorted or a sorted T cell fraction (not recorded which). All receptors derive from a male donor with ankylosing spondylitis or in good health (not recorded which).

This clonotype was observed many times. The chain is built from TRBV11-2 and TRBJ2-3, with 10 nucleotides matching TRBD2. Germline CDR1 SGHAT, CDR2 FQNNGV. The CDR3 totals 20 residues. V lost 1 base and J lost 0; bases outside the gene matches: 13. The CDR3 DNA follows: TGTGCCAGCAGCTTAGTTTGGGCCAGCGGGGGGGCGAAAAGCACAGATACGCAGTATTTT. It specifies CASSLVWASGGAKSTDTQYF.

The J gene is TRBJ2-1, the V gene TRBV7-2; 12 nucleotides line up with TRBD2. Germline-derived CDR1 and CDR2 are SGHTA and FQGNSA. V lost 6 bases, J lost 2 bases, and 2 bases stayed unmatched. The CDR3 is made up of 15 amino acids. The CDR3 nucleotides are TGTGCCAGCAGACGGACTAGCGGGGCCTACAATGAGCAGTTCTTC. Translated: CASRRTSGAYNEQFF.

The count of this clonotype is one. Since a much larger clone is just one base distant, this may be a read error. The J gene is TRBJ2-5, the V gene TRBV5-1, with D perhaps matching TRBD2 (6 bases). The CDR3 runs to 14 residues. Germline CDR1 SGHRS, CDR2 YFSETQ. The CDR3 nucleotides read TGCGCCAGCAGCACCACCGGGAGCCAAGACACCCAGTACTTC. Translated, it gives CASSTTGSQDTQYF.

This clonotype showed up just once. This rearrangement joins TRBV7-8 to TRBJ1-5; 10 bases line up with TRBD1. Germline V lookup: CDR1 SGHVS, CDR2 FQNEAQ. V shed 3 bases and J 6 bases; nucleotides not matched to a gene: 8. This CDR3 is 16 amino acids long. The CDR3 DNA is TGTGCCAGCAGCTTGCCGGGACAGGGGTCGACTCAGCCCCAGCATTTT. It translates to CASSLPGQGSTQPQHF.

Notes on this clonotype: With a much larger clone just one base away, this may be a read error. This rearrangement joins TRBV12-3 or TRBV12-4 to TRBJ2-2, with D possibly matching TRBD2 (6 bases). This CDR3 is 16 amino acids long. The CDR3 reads CASSVQAPANTGGLFF. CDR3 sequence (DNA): TGTGCCAGCAGTGTACAAGCCCCCGCGAACACCGGGGGGCTGTTTTTT.

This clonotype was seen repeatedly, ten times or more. DNA for the CDR3: TGTGCCAGCAATGAGTACGGCGAGGGAGATACGCAGTATTTT. Protein product: CASNEYGEGDTQYF. This rearrangement joins TRBV7-9 to TRBJ2-3, with a possible D match to TRBD2 (5 bases). Germline assignment: CDR1 SEHNR and CDR2 FQNEAQ (reference sequence). This CDR3 has 14 amino acids. V dropped 7 bases and J dropped 5 bases, with 16 bases sitting between them.

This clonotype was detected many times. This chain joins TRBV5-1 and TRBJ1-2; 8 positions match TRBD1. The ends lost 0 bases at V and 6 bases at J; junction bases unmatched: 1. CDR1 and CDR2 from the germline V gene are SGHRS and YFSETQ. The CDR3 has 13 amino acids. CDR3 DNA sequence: TGCGCCAGCAGCTTGGGGACAGGGCATGGCTACACCTTC. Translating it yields CASSLGTGHGYTF.

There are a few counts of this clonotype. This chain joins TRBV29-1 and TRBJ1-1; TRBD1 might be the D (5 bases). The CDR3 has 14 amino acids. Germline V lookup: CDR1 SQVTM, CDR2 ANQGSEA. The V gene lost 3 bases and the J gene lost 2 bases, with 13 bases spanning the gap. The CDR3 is CSVESAGGNTEAFF. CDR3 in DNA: TGCAGCGTTGAGTCGGCCGGGGGAAACACTGAAGCTTTCTTT. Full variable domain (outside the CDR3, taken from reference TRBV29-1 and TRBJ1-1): SAVISQKPSRDICQRGTSLTIQCQVDSQVTMMFWYRQQPGQSLTLIATANQGSEATYESGFVIDKFPISRPNLTFSTLTVSNMSPEDSSIYLCSVESAGGNTEAFFGQGTRLTVV.

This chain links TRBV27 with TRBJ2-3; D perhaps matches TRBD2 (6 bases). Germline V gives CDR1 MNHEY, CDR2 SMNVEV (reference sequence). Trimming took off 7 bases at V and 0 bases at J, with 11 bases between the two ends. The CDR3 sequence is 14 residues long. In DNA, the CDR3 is TGTGCCAGCACCGTGGCGGGGAGCACAGATACGCAGTATTTT. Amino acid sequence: CASTVAGSTDTQYF.

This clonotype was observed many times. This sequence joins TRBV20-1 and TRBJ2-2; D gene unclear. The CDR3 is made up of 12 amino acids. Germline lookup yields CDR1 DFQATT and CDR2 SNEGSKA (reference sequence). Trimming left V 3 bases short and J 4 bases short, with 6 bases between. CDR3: CSARTATGELFF. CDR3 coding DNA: TGCAGTGCTAGGACTGCCACCGGGGAGCTGTTTTTT.

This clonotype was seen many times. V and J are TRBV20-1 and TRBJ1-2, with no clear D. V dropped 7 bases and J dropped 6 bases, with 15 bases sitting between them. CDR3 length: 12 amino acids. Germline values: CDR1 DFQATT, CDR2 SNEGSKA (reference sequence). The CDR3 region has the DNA TGCAGTGTTAAAGCAGAGGCTCATGGCTACACCTTC. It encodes CSVKAEAHGYTF.